This is a list of T cell receptor beta chains from one sample in a study of blood T cell repertoires in COVID-19. Sequencing used immunoSEQ multiplex PCR; TCRdb keeps in-frame clones, though not all of them. The profile covers about 90,000 clones, with around 88% appearing a single time and roughly 1.7% taken by the ten largest. Input material: peripheral blood. The receptors derive from an elderly man with acute or convalescent COVID-19. CDR3s include the opening cysteine and the closing phenylalanine or tryptophan. Fields, in order: V gene, D gene, J gene, clone size, CDR3 DNA, CDR3 protein. D genes are given only for firm matches. A clone size is listed for some rows: how often the clone was seen (once, few, many), or a class if it is expanded.

v_call: TRBV10-3; d_call: -; j_call: TRBJ1-2; clone_size: once; cdr3_nt: TGTGCCATCAGTGAGTCGGGCAGGGTAAACGGCTACACCTTC; cdr3_aa: CAISESGRVNGYTF
v_call: TRBV7-9; d_call: -; j_call: TRBJ2-1; clone_size: -; cdr3_nt: TGTGCCAGCAGCTTAGCGATCGGGGGAAATGAGCAGTTCTTC; cdr3_aa: CASSLAIGGNEQFF
v_call: TRBV5-4; d_call: TRBD1; j_call: TRBJ1-3; clone_size: -; cdr3_nt: TGTGCCAGCAGCTTGGGGGGACAGGGGGTCTCTGGAAACACCATATATTTT; cdr3_aa: CASSLGGQGVSGNTIYF
v_call: TRBV5-8; d_call: -; j_call: TRBJ1-5; clone_size: -; cdr3_nt: TGTGCCAGCAGCTTGGACAGTGGGTACCAGCCCCAGCATTTT; cdr3_aa: CASSLDSGYQPQHF
v_call: TRBV9; d_call: -; j_call: TRBJ2-4; clone_size: -; cdr3_nt: TGTGCCAGCAGCGTAGCCCAGGGGAACATTCAGTACTTC; cdr3_aa: CASSVAQGNIQYF
v_call: TRBV11-3; d_call: TRBD2; j_call: TRBJ2-1; clone_size: -; cdr3_nt: TGTGCCAGCAGCTTATTTGGTAGCGGGGTCCCCTACAATGAGCAGTTCTTC; cdr3_aa: CASSLFGSGVPYNEQFF
v_call: TRBV5-1; d_call: TRBD2; j_call: TRBJ2-7; clone_size: -; cdr3_nt: TGCGCCAGCAGCTTGGGACTAGCGGGAATCTACGAGCAGTACTTC; cdr3_aa: CASSLGLAGIYEQYF
v_call: TRBV5-1; d_call: TRBD1; j_call: TRBJ2-7; clone_size: once; cdr3_nt: TGCGCCAGCAGCTTGCTTTCCGGGACAGGGGGCGGGTACGAGCAGTACTTC; cdr3_aa: CASSLLSGTGGGYEQYF
v_call: TRBV30; d_call: -; j_call: TRBJ1-3; clone_size: -; cdr3_nt: TGTGCCTGGAGTGTAAGCCTCTCTGGAAACACCATATATTTT; cdr3_aa: CAWSVSLSGNTIYF
v_call: TRBV5-1; d_call: TRBD2; j_call: TRBJ2-5; clone_size: -; cdr3_nt: TGCGCCAGCATGGCTAGCGGGAGTCAGGGGGAGACCCAGTACTTC; cdr3_aa: CASMASGSQGETQYF
v_call: TRBV5-1; d_call: TRBD2; j_call: TRBJ2-6; clone_size: -; cdr3_nt: TGCGCCAGCGGACGGACTAGCGGGAGGGGGGCCAACGTCCTGACTTTC; cdr3_aa: CASGRTSGRGANVLTF
v_call: TRBV28; d_call: TRBD1; j_call: TRBJ1-4; clone_size: once; cdr3_nt: TGTGCCAGTAGAACAGGGGGAGATAATGAAAAACTGTTTTTT; cdr3_aa: CASRTGGDNEKLFF
v_call: TRBV19; d_call: -; j_call: TRBJ2-3; clone_size: -; cdr3_nt: TGTGCCAGTGCCTGGTGGGGCGCAGATACGCAGTATTTT; cdr3_aa: CASAWWGADTQYF
v_call: TRBV28; d_call: -; j_call: TRBJ2-7; clone_size: -; cdr3_nt: TGTGCCAGCAGTTTAGGGACACCCCTCGGGCAGTACTTC; cdr3_aa: CASSLGTPLGQYF
v_call: TRBV19; d_call: -; j_call: TRBJ2-3; clone_size: -; cdr3_nt: TGTGCCAGTAGTAACGGCAGGGTGGACACGCAGTATTTT; cdr3_aa: CASSNGRVDTQYF
v_call: TRBV5-1; d_call: TRBD2; j_call: TRBJ2-1; clone_size: few; cdr3_nt: TGCGCCAGCAGCTTTGCGGGAGTAGGTAATGAGCAGTTCTTC; cdr3_aa: CASSFAGVGNEQFF
v_call: TRBV5-4; d_call: TRBD2; j_call: TRBJ2-7; clone_size: once; cdr3_nt: TGTGCCAGCAGCCCCACTAGCGGCCTCTACGAGCAGTACTTC; cdr3_aa: CASSPTSGLYEQYF
v_call: TRBV5-1; d_call: TRBD2; j_call: TRBJ2-7; clone_size: -; cdr3_nt: TGCGCCAGCAGCCTGCAACTAGCGCGAACCTACGAGCAGTACTTC; cdr3_aa: CASSLQLARTYEQYF
v_call: TRBV2; d_call: -; j_call: TRBJ1-5; clone_size: -; cdr3_nt: TGTGCCAGCGGGGCAGGTACCCTTAGCAATCAGCCCCAGCATTTT; cdr3_aa: CASGAGTLSNQPQHF
v_call: TRBV7-2; d_call: -; j_call: TRBJ2-1; clone_size: -; cdr3_nt: TGTGCCAGCAGCTTAGCAGAGTCCAATGAGCAGTTCTTC; cdr3_aa: CASSLAESNEQFF
v_call: TRBV10-3; d_call: -; j_call: TRBJ1-1; clone_size: -; cdr3_nt: TGTGCCATCAGTCCCGATAGAATGAACACTGAAGCTTTCTTT; cdr3_aa: CAISPDRMNTEAFF
v_call: TRBV28; d_call: TRBD1; j_call: TRBJ1-2; clone_size: -; cdr3_nt: TGTGCCAGCAGTCCATGGGACAGGGTGTGGACTGGCTACACCTTC; cdr3_aa: CASSPWDRVWTGYTF
v_call: TRBV7-3; d_call: -; j_call: TRBJ2-2; clone_size: -; cdr3_nt: TGTGCCAGCACCGGTAGCGTAAACACCGGGGAGCTGTTTTTT; cdr3_aa: CASTGSVNTGELFF
v_call: TRBV3-1/TRBV3-2; d_call: TRBD1; j_call: TRBJ1-5; clone_size: -; cdr3_nt: TGTGCCAGCAGCCTGGGACAGGGTAATCAGCCCCAGCATTTT; cdr3_aa: CASSLGQGNQPQHF
v_call: TRBV7-3; d_call: TRBD1; j_call: TRBJ2-2; clone_size: -; cdr3_nt: TGTGCCAGCAGCTCAGGACAGGGGAACACCGGGGAGCTGTTTTTT; cdr3_aa: CASSSGQGNTGELFF
v_call: TRBV29-1; d_call: -; j_call: TRBJ2-3; clone_size: once; cdr3_nt: TGCAGCGTTTGCTTCTCGACCGGGACTCTGCAGTATTTT; cdr3_aa: CSVCFSTGTLQYF
v_call: TRBV11-2; d_call: TRBD2; j_call: TRBJ2-2; clone_size: -; cdr3_nt: TGTGCCAGCAGCTACCGGGGGGTAAACACCGGGGAGCTGTTTTTT; cdr3_aa: CASSYRGVNTGELFF
v_call: TRBV20-1; d_call: TRBD2; j_call: TRBJ2-1; clone_size: -; cdr3_nt: TGCAGTGCTAGTCCCACGGGACTAGCGGGATGGAATGAGCAGTTCTTC; cdr3_aa: CSASPTGLAGWNEQFF
v_call: TRBV4-3; d_call: TRBD2; j_call: TRBJ2-1; clone_size: -; cdr3_nt: TGCGCCAGCAGCCCCCACGTCACTAGCGGGGACTACAATGAGCAGTTCTTC; cdr3_aa: CASSPHVTSGDYNEQFF
v_call: TRBV30; d_call: -; j_call: TRBJ2-3; clone_size: -; cdr3_nt: TGTGCCTGGCTGGACCGGACAGCCAAAGTAACAGATACGCAGTATTTT; cdr3_aa: CAWLDRTAKVTDTQYF
v_call: TRBV29-1; d_call: TRBD2; j_call: TRBJ2-1; clone_size: -; cdr3_nt: TGCAGCGTTCTCCAGAGGACTAGCCGCTACAATGAGCAGTTCTTC; cdr3_aa: CSVLQRTSRYNEQFF
v_call: TRBV7-2; d_call: -; j_call: TRBJ2-5; clone_size: few; cdr3_nt: TGTGCCAGCAGTTACGGTGTCAGCCAGGCGCAAGAGACCCAGTACTTC; cdr3_aa: CASSYGVSQAQETQYF
v_call: TRBV2; d_call: -; j_call: TRBJ2-1; clone_size: -; cdr3_nt: TGTGCCAGCAGTGGAGAGAGGGCCTACAATGAGCAGTTCTTC; cdr3_aa: CASSGERAYNEQFF
v_call: TRBV5-4; d_call: -; j_call: TRBJ2-1; clone_size: -; cdr3_nt: TGTGCCAGCAGGTGGACCCCGGGAAATGGTCCCTACAATGAGCAGTTCTTC; cdr3_aa: CASRWTPGNGPYNEQFF
v_call: TRBV19; d_call: TRBD2; j_call: TRBJ2-7; clone_size: -; cdr3_nt: TGTGCCAGTAGCGGGACTAGTTCCTACGAGCAGTACTTC; cdr3_aa: CASSGTSSYEQYF
v_call: TRBV23-1; d_call: -; j_call: TRBJ1-4; clone_size: -; cdr3_nt: TGCGCCAGCAGTCAACCTACTTTGTTCCCTAATGAAAAACTGTTTTTT; cdr3_aa: CASSQPTLFPNEKLFF
v_call: TRBV6-5; d_call: TRBD1; j_call: TRBJ1-2; clone_size: -; cdr3_nt: TGTGCCAGCACTGTGGACAGGGCGCGCTATGGCTACACCTTC; cdr3_aa: CASTVDRARYGYTF